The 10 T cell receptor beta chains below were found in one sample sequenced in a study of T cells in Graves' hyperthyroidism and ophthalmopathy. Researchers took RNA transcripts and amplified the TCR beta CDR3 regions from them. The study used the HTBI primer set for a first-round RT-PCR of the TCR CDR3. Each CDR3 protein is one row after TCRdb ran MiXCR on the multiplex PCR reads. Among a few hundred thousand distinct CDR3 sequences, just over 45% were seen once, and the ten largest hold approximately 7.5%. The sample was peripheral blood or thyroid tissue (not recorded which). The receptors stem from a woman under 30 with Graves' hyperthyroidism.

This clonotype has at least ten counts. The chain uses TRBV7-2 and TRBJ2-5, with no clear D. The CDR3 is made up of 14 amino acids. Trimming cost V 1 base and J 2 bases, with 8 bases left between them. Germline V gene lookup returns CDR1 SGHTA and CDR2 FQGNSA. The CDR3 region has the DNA TGTGCCAGCAGCTTAGATCCTGCTCAAGAGACCCAGTACTTC. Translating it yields CASSLDPAQETQYF.

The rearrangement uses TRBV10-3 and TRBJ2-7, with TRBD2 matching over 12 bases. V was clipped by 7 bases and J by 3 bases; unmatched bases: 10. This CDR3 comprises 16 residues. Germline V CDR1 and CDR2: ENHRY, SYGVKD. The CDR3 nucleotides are TGTGCCATCAAAACGACTAGCGGGAGATTCGGCTACGAGCAGTACTTC. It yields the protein CAIKTTSGRFGYEQYF.

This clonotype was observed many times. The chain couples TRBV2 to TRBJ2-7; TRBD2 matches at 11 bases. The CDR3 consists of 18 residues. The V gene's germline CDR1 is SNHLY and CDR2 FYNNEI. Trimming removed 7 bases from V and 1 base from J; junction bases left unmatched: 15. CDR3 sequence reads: CASTFLAGGLATSYEQYF. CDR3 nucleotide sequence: TGTGCCAGCACCTTCCTAGCGGGAGGCCTAGCGACATCCTACGAGCAGTACTTC. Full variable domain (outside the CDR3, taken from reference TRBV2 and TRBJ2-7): EPEVTQTPSHQVTQMGQEVILRCVPISNHLYFYWYRQILGQKVEFLVSFYNNEISEKSEIFDDQFSVERPDGSNFTLKIRSTKLEDSAMYFCASTFLAGGLATSYEQYFGPGTRLTVT.

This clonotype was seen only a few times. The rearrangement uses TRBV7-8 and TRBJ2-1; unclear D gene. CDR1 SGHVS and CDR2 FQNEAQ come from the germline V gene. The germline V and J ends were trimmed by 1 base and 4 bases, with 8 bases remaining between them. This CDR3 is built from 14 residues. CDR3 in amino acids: CASSLEGGYNEQFF. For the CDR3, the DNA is TGTGCCAGCAGCTTAGAGGGTGGATACAATGAGCAGTTCTTC.

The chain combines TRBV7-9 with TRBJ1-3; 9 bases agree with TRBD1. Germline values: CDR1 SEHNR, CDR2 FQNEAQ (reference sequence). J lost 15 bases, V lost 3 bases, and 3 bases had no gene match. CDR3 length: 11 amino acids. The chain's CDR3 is CASSFGQGKYF. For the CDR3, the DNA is TGTGCCAGCAGCTTCGGACAGGGGAAATATTTT.

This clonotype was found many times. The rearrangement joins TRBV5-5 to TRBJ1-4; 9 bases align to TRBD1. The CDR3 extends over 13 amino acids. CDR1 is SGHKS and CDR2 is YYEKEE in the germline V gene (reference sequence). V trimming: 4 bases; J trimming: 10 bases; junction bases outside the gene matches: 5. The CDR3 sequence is CASSRWDRAKLFF. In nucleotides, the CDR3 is TGTGCCAGCAGCCGCTGGGACAGGGCAAAACTGTTTTTT.

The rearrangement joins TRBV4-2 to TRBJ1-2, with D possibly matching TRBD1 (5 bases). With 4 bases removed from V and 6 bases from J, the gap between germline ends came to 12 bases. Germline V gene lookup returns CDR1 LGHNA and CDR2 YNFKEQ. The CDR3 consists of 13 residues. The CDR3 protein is CASSLSGPHGYTF. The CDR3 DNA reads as TGTGCCAGCAGCCTCTCGGGACCCCATGGCTACACCTTC.

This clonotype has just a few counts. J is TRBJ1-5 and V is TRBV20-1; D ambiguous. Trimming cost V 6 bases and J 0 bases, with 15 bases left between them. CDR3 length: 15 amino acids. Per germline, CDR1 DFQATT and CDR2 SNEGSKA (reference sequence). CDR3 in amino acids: CSARAGWNSNQPQHF. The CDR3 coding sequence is TGCAGTGCGCGCGCTGGGTGGAATAGCAATCAGCCCCAGCATTTT.

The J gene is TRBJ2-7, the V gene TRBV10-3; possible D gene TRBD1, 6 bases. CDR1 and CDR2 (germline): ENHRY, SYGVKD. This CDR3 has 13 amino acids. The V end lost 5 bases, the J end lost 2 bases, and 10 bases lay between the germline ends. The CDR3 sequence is CAISFRDTYEQYF. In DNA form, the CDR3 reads TGTGCCATCAGTTTCCGGGACACCTACGAGCAGTACTTC.

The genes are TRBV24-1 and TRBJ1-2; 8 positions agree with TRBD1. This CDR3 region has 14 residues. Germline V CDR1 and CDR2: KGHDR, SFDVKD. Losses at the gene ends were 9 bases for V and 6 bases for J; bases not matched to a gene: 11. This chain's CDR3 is CATGTGTGINGYTF. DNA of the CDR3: TGTGCCACCGGAACCGGGACAGGCATCAATGGCTACACCTTC.